These T cell receptor beta chains were read from a single sample in a study of blood T cells in healthy people across ages. TCRdb reprocessed the 5' RACE reads via MiXCR and lists one record per CDR3 protein. The sample has some 1.5 million distinct CDR3 sequences, roughly 30% seen once. The sequenced sample consisted of blood. These receptors were collected from a woman in her twenties or thirties in good health. CDR3s include the opening cysteine and the closing phenylalanine or tryptophan. D genes are given only for firm matches. The size field is filled for only some rows; it gives once, few, many or a size class.

.	TRBV20-1	.	TRBJ1-1	CSASRGSDTEAFF	TGCAGTGCTAGCAGGGGTTCGGACACTGAAGCTTTCTTT
TRBD1	TRBV11-2	few	TRBJ1-2	CASSPSTGLGFYGYTF	TGTGCCAGCAGCCCTTCGACAGGGCTCGGATTCTATGGCTACACCTTC
TRBD2	TRBV5-5	.	TRBJ2-3	CASSYLAGPSTDTQYF	TGTGCCAGCAGCTACTTAGCGGGGCCTAGCACAGATACGCAGTATTTT
.	TRBV20-1	.	TRBJ1-5	CSASVRGDQPQHF	TGCAGTGCTAGTGTTCGGGGAGATCAGCCCCAGCATTTT
.	TRBV5-1	few	TRBJ2-4	CASSSHSTVRGDIQYF	TGCGCCAGCAGCTCCCACAGTACGGTCAGAGGGGACATTCAGTACTTC
.	TRBV7-6	many	TRBJ1-6	CASSPQSSYNSPLHF	TGTGCCAGCAGTCCGCAGAGCTCCTATAATTCACCCCTCCACTTT
TRBD2	TRBV6-6	.	TRBJ2-1	CASRLSGSGYNERFF	TGTGCCAGCAGGCTAAGCGGGAGCGGGTACAATGAGCGGTTCTTC
TRBD2	TRBV7-2	.	TRBJ2-3	CASSRTGLAGPGTQYF	TGTGCCAGCAGCCGAACGGGACTAGCGGGACCAGGTACGCAGTATTTT
.	TRBV12-3/TRBV12-4	many	TRBJ1-2	CASSFQSYGYTF	TGTGCCAGCTCATTCCAGTCCTATGGCTACACCTTC
.	TRBV20-1	.	TRBJ2-3	CSAHSGHPTDTQYF	TGCAGTGCCCATAGCGGCCACCCTACAGATACGCAGTATTTT
.	TRBV7-6	few	TRBJ1-2	CASSLADTGTYGYTF	TGTGCCAGCAGCTTAGCCGACACAGGGACCTATGGCTACACCTTC
.	TRBV3-1	few	TRBJ2-4	CASSQGSSSIQYF	TGTGCCAGCAGCCAAGGCAGCTCGAGCATTCAGTACTTC
.	TRBV29-1	many	TRBJ2-1	CSVASGVEQFF	TGCAGCGTTGCCTCAGGGGTCGAGCAGTTCTTC
TRBD2	TRBV20-1	few	TRBJ2-3	CSAKGLASTDTQYF	TGCAGTGCAAAGGGACTAGCGTCCACAGATACGCAGTATTTT
.	TRBV21-1	many	TRBJ2-7	CASKSRGLSYEQYF	TGTGCCAGCAAATCGCGGGGCCTATCCTACGAGCAGTACTTC
.	TRBV9	few	TRBJ2-1	CASSASGARHNEQFF	TGTGCCAGCAGCGCTTCGGGAGCGCGACACAATGAGCAGTTCTTC
.	TRBV9	.	TRBJ2-7	CANSPRPLAPYEQYF	TGTGCCAACAGCCCCAGACCCTTGGCTCCCTACGAGCAGTACTTC
TRBD2	TRBV12-3/TRBV12-4	.	TRBJ2-1	CASSASGLVNNEQFF	TGTGCCAGCAGTGCCTCGGGACTAGTTAACAATGAGCAGTTCTTC
.	TRBV20-1	.	TRBJ2-7	CSARDTRDRQLYLQYF	TGCAGTGCTAGAGATACCCGGGATCGACAGTTATATCTGCAGTACTTC
.	TRBV3-1	.	TRBJ1-1	CASSQAALRANTEAFF	TGTGCCAGCAGCCAAGCGGCCTTAAGGGCGAACACTGAAGCTTTCTTT
.	TRBV5-5	.	TRBJ2-3	CATSLVQYTQYF	TGTGCCACCAGCTTGGTACAGTATACGCAGTATTTT
TRBD1	TRBV29-1	.	TRBJ2-1	CSLGTGSTNEQFF	TGCAGCCTCGGGACAGGGTCGACCAATGAGCAGTTCTTC
.	TRBV20-1	.	TRBJ1-1	CSATPRAEAFF	TGCAGTGCTACTCCCCGGGCTGAAGCTTTCTTT
.	TRBV5-1	many	TRBJ2-1	CASSSGAVQYNEQFF	TGCGCCAGCAGCTCGGGAGCGGTTCAATACAATGAGCAGTTCTTC
.	TRBV20-1	few	TRBJ2-2	CSAPRSIYTRELFF	TGCAGTGCTCCCCGGTCTATCTACACCAGGGAGCTGTTTTTT